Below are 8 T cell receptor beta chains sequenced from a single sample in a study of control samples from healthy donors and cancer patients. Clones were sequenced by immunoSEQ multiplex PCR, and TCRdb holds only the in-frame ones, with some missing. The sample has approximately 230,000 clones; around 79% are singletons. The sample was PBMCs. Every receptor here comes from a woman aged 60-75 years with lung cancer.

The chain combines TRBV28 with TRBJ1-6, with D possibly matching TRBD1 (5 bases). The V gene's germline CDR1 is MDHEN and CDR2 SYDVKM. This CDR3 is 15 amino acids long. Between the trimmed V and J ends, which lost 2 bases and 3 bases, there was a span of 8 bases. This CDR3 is CASSLGGNYNSPLHF. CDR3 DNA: TGTGCCAGCAGTTTAGGGGGGAACTATAATTCACCCCTCCACTTT.

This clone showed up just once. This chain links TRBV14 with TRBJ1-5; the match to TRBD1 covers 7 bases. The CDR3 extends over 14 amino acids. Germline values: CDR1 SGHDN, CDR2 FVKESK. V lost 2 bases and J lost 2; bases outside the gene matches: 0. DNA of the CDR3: TGTGCCAGCAGCCAAACAGGGGGCAATCAGCCCCAGCATTTT. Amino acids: CASSQTGGNQPQHF.

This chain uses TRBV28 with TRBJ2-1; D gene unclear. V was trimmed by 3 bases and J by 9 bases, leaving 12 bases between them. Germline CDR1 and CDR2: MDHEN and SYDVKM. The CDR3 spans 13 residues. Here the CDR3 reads CASSLENRIEQFF. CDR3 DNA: TGTGCCAGCAGTTTGGAGAATAGAATTGAGCAGTTCTTC.

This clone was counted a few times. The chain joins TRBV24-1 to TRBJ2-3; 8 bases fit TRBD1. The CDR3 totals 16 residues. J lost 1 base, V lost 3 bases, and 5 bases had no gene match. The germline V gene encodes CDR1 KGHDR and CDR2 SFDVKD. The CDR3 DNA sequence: TGTGCCACCAGTGATCCCGGACAGGGACGCACAGATACGCAGTATTTT. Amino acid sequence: CATSDPGQGRTDTQYF.

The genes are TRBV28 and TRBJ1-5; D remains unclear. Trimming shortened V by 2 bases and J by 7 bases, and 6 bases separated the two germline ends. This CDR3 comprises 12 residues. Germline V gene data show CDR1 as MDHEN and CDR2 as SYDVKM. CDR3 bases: TGTGCCAGCAGTTTAGGATCGCAGCCCCAGCATTTT. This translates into CASSLGSQPQHF.

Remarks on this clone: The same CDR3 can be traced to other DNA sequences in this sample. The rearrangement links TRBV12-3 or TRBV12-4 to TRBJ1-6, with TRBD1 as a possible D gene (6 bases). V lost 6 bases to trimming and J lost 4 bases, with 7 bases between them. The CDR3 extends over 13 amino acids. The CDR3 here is CASSQGYNSPLHF. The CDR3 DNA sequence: TGTGCCAGCAGCCAGGGGTATAATTCACCCCTCCACTTT.

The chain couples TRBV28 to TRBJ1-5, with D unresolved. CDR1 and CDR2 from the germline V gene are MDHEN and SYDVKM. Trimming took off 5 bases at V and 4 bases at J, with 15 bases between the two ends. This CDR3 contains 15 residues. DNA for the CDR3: TGTGCCAGCAGTCACCGGGCCGATCGTAATCAGCCCCAGCATTTT. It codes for CASSHRADRNQPQHF.

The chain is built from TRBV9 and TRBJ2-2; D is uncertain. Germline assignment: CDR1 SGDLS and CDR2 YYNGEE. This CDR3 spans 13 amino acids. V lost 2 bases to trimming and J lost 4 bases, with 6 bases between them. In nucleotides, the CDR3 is TGTGCCAGCAGCGTTCTGGCCACCGGGGAGCTGTTTTTT. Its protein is CASSVLATGELFF.